What follows describes a single TCR beta chain. What it recognizes is unknown. This entry is derived from a study of cytomegalovirus exposure and HLA in healthy donors. Primers for the PCR totalled 60 Vbeta and 13 Jbeta. Sequenced by immunoSEQ multiplex PCR; TCRdb stores in-frame clones only, minus some. The top ten clones hold roughly 15% of a sample with about 100,000 clones, around two thirds of them seen once. CDR1 LNHDA and CDR2 SQIVND come from the germline V gene (reference sequence). The V end was cut by 7 bases, the J end by 10 bases, with 20 bases between. The CDR3 runs to 14 residues. The study, taken as a whole, reports: In vitro testing confirmed a few CMV-associated chains as specific for CMV antigens.

Sequencing was carried out using PBMCs. This TCR derives from a woman aged 35 to 49 in good health and CMV-seropositive. This chain links TRBV19 with TRBJ2-1; maybe TRBD2 (5 bases). DNA of the CDR3: TGTGCCAGTACCCTAACCCGAGGGCAAGGGGAGCAGTTCTTC. Translation gives CASTLTRGQGEQFF. Supplemented by reference TRBV19 and TRBJ2-1, the full variable domain reads DGGITQSPKYLFRKEGQNVTLSCEQNLNHDAMYWYRQDPGQGLRLIYYSQIVNDFQKGDIAEGYSVSREKKESFPLTVTSAQKNPTAFYLCASTLTRGQGEQFFGPGTRLTVL.